This T cell receptor (beta chain) was sequenced during a study of blood T cell repertoires in COVID-19. On the study more broadly: Spain, Italy and the United States supplied samples that represented acute and convalescent COVID-19. Sources were T cells, B-cell-depleted T cells, or PBMCs; the material itself was cDNA or gDNA.

Under the authors' procedure: Cell counts per sample came from amplifying reference gene primers. The data were produced by immunoSEQ multiplex PCR, yet TCRdb's version contains in-frame clones alone and is incomplete. V, J and clone size derive from that table, while D and trimming were established from the DNA sequence. The table records over 50,000 clones, just under 85% of them present only once. In germline, CDR1 is SGHTA, CDR2 FQGNSA. This CDR3 comprises 16 residues. V shed 3 bases, J shed 9 bases, and the junction held 12 bases outside the gene matches. Source material: peripheral blood. This receptor was obtained from a man aged 65 to 85 with acute or convalescent COVID-19. The V call is TRBV7-2, the J call TRBJ1-5, with TRBD1 identical over 9 bases. The CDR3 sequence: CASSLGTGTGVRPQHF. DNA of the CDR3: TGTGCCAGCAGCTTGGGGACAGGGACGGGGGTAAGGCCCCAGCATTTT.